The 9 T cell receptor beta chains listed next were all sequenced from one sample in a study of Ad26.COV2.S vaccination and SARS-CoV-2 variants. Treatment specified: roughly 19 received Ad26.COV2.S at low or high dose, single or two shots; about 5 received placebo; per-sample allocation not given. Day 63 after the first injection of vaccine or placebo was the sampling time. Generated by immunoSEQ multiplex PCR, the TCRdb table keeps only in-frame clones and is missing some. Of 440,000 or so clones in the sample, nearly 90% are singletons; the top ten hold about 1.5%. This material consisted of peripheral blood, taken in a trial of Ad26.COV2.S vaccine versus placebo. Receptors originate from a person between 18 and 59 years old who received the Ad26.COV2.S COVID-19 vaccine or a placebo.

V is TRBV9 and J is TRBJ2-3; D call uncertain. Trimming cost V 6 bases and J 1 base, with 15 bases left between them. CDR1 and CDR2 from the germline V gene are SGDLS and YYNGEE. This CDR3 has 15 residues. Written as DNA, the CDR3 is TGTGCCAGCACCCTAGGCCCCCAGGGCACAGATACGCAGTATTTT. Protein: CASTLGPQGTDTQYF.

This clone has more than one count but fewer than ten. The chain links TRBV5-4 to TRBJ1-3, with D maybe TRBD1 (5 bases). V was clipped by 0 bases and J by 1 base, with 11 bases between them. CDR3 length equals 16 residues. Germline V gives CDR1 SGHNT, CDR2 YYREEE (reference sequence). This CDR3 reads CASSLEGIRSGNTIYF. Here the CDR3 DNA reads TGTGCCAGCAGCTTGGAGGGGATCCGTTCTGGAAACACCATATATTTT.

This chain joins TRBV7-2 and TRBJ2-5; the D is unclear. CDR1 is SGHTA and CDR2 is FQGNSA in the germline V gene. V gave up 0 bases and J gave up 3 bases, with 8 bases separating them. The CDR3 totals 14 residues. CDR3 residues: CASSLAGGKETQYF. CDR3 DNA: TGTGCCAGCAGCTTAGCGGGTGGGAAAGAGACCCAGTACTTC.

V gene TRBV7-3 combines with J gene TRBJ2-1; D remains unclear. The length of the CDR3 is 13 residues. Between the trimmed V and J ends, which lost 1 base and 7 bases, there was a span of 8 bases. Germline lookup yields CDR1 SGHTA and CDR2 FQGTGA. CDR3 in amino acids: CASSLMGRNEQFF. For the CDR3, the DNA is TGTGCCAGCAGCTTAATGGGTCGGAATGAGCAGTTCTTC.

This clone was seen once. The chain recombines TRBV4-2 with TRBJ2-1; D call uncertain. Trimming shortened V by 8 bases and J by 0 bases, and 14 bases separated the two germline ends. The CDR3 consists of 15 residues. CDR1 LGHNA and CDR2 YNFKEQ come from the germline V gene. The CDR3 is CASGPPNRSYNEQFF. The DNA for the CDR3 is TGTGCCAGCGGACCCCCCAATCGCTCCTACAATGAGCAGTTCTTC.

V is TRBV28 and J is TRBJ1-6; the D gene is possibly TRBD1 (5 bases). The V end was cut by 4 bases, the J end by 4 bases, with 17 bases between. Germline assignment: CDR1 MDHEN and CDR2 SYDVKM. The CDR3 totals 17 residues. The CDR3 DNA reads as TGTGCCAGCAGTTCTCAGTGGCGGGGGGGGTATAATTCACCCCTCCACTTT. It specifies CASSSQWRGGYNSPLHF.

The chain couples TRBV15 to TRBJ2-7, with no clear D. Trimming stripped 1 base from V and 5 bases from J, with 15 bases between. Germline-derived CDR1 and CDR2 are LNHNV and YYDKDF (reference sequence). The CDR3 totals 15 residues. The DNA for the CDR3 is TGTGCCACCAGCAGAGGTGCCACCGAGCAGGACGAGCAGTACTTC. It codes for CATSRGATEQDEQYF.

This chain joins TRBV11-2 and TRBJ2-5; the match to TRBD2 covers 15 bases. This CDR3 has 16 residues. Germline V gene sequence: CDR1 SGHAT, CDR2 FQNNGV. The V and J ends lost 3 bases and 5 bases, in that order; junction bases with no gene match: 4. CDR3 sequence: CASSFGTSGRSETQYF. The CDR3 bases are TGTGCCAGCAGCTTTGGGACTAGCGGGAGGAGTGAGACCCAGTACTTC.

The chain combines TRBV27 with TRBJ2-7; a weak D match, TRBD1 (6 bases). From germline, CDR1 is MNHEY and CDR2 SMNVEV (reference sequence). V dropped 4 bases and J dropped 6 bases, with 10 bases sitting between them. The CDR3 runs 12 residues. The CDR3 loop is CASSYTGLEQYF. As DNA, the CDR3 is TGTGCCAGCAGTTATACAGGGCTCGAGCAGTACTTC.